This TCR beta chain derives from a study of cytomegalovirus exposure and HLA in healthy donors. The donors were part of the roughly 130-subject validation cohort, which stood apart from the approximately 700-subject first cohort. Study findings and constraints: Usually a TCR sequence was rare, but some public TCRs were found in many donors. Among the CMV-associated chains, a few were confirmed in vitro as specific for CMV antigens.

Worth noting for this clone: Antigen: not known.

The method was immunoSEQ multiplex PCR; TCRdb's version includes in-frame clones alone and lacks a portion of them. Among under 130,000 clones, approximately 90% were seen once, and the ten largest hold 3% to 4%. The germline V gene has CDR1 LNHDA and CDR2 SQIVND (reference sequence). The CDR3 loop spans 13 amino acids. The ends were cut back, 5 bases at V and 4 bases at J, with 11 bases in the middle. The receptor comes from a woman in her late teens or twenties in good health and CMV-seropositive. Specimen: PBMCs. This sequence joins TRBV19 and TRBJ1-2; D remains ambiguous. The CDR3 loop reads CASSPTVSYGYTF. The CDR3 nucleotides are TGTGCCAGTAGTCCTACAGTTTCCTATGGCTACACCTTC. The entire variable domain, with the rest obtained from reference TRBV19 and TRBJ1-2, is as follows: DGGITQSPKYLFRKEGQNVTLSCEQNLNHDAMYWYRQDPGQGLRLIYYSQIVNDFQKGDIAEGYSVSREKKESFPLTVTSAQKNPTAFYLCASSPTVSYGYTFGSGTRLTVV.